A single sample gave rise to the 29 T cell receptor beta chains below, sequenced in a study of blood T cells in healthy people across ages. Combining a sample-barcoded 5' primer with a J-beta primer mix, a second PCR ran for roughly 6 to 11 cycles. TCRdb re-derived calls from the 5' RACE reads in MiXCR, one entry per CDR3 protein. The repertoire has roughly 1,800,000 distinct CDR3 sequences, around half of them found once; the top ten carry more than 2%. The source material was blood. These receptor sequences come from a woman in her thirties or forties in good health.

This rearrangement joins TRBV24-1 to TRBJ2-5, with D uncertain. Per the germline V gene, CDR1 is KGHDR and CDR2 is SFDVKD. V lost 3 bases to trimming and J lost 11 bases, with 15 bases between them. This CDR3 is 13 amino acids long. In DNA, the CDR3 is TGTGCCACCAGTGATGGGGTAACGGGTGAGCAGTACTTC. Its protein is CATSDGVTGEQYF.

This clonotype came up once. This sequence joins TRBV7-9 and TRBJ1-2; 10 bases match TRBD1. CDR1 and CDR2 from the germline V gene are SEHNR and FQNEAQ (reference sequence). This CDR3 has 15 amino acids. The trim removed 5 bases at V and 4 bases at J, leaving 7 bases unmatched. The CDR3 region is CASSATGGGGYGYTF. CDR3 DNA: TGTGCCAGCAGCGCGACAGGGGGCGGGGGCTATGGCTACACCTTC.

This chain links TRBV28 with TRBJ2-1; a possible D gene is TRBD2 (5 bases). CDR1 and CDR2 from the germline V gene are MDHEN and SYDVKM. This CDR3 is built from 14 residues. Trimming shortened V by 4 bases and J by 8 bases, and 15 bases separated the two germline ends. The CDR3 coding sequence is TGTGCCAGCAGTTACGGGAATACCGTGGATGAGCAGTTCTTC. This encodes CASSYGNTVDEQFF.

In its sample, this clonotype was seen a few times. The chain combines TRBV20-1 with TRBJ1-2; 7 positions agree with TRBD1. V was pared by 7 bases and J by 5 bases, with 7 bases of the junction left unmatched. The CDR3 is made up of 12 amino acids. The germline V gene encodes CDR1 DFQATT and CDR2 SNEGSKA (reference sequence). The CDR3, as DNA: TGCAGTGGAAACGGACAGGAGTATGGCTACACCTTC. It specifies CSGNGQEYGYTF.

The rearrangement links TRBV9 to TRBJ2-1; perhaps D is TRBD1 or TRBD2 (6 bases each). From germline, CDR1 is SGDLS and CDR2 YYNGEE. With 4 bases removed from V and 7 bases from J, the gap between germline ends came to 18 bases. The CDR3 is made up of 15 amino acids. The CDR3, as DNA: TGTGCCAGCAGCCTAAAGGAAGGAGGGGGTAATGAGCAGTTCTTC. Protein sequence: CASSLKEGGGNEQFF.

The rearrangement uses TRBV12-3 or TRBV12-4 and TRBJ2-7; D tentatively fits TRBD1 or TRBD2 (5 bases each). Trimming left V 1 base short and J 2 bases short, with 12 bases between. This CDR3 contains 15 residues. This chain's CDR3 is CASSLGPGRAYEQYF. CDR3 nucleotide sequence: TGTGCCAGCAGTTTAGGGCCAGGGAGAGCCTACGAGCAGTACTTC.

The gene calls are TRBV7-2 and TRBJ1-1, with 8 bases fitting TRBD1. CDR1 is SGHTA and CDR2 is FQGNSA in the germline V gene. The CDR3 covers 16 residues. J was trimmed by 5 bases and V by 5 bases; bases with no gene match: 13. CDR3: CASSLGQGRRKTEAFF. In DNA, the CDR3 is TGTGCCAGCAGCCTCGGACAGGGAAGGCGGAAGACTGAAGCTTTCTTT. Filled out from reference TRBV7-2 and TRBJ1-1, the complete variable domain reads GAGVSQSPSNKVTEKGKDVELRCDPISGHTALYWYRQSLGQGLEFLIYFQGNSAPDKSGLPSDRFSAERTGGSVSTLTIQRTQQEDSAVYLCASSLGQGRRKTEAFFGQGTRLTVV.

The rearrangement joins TRBV9 to TRBJ1-2; D gene unclear. The germline gives CDR1 SGDLS, CDR2 YYNGEE. Trimming left V 4 bases short and J 4 bases short, with 11 bases between. The CDR3 has 13 amino acids. CDR3 sequence reads: CASSKFYPYGYTF. DNA of the CDR3: TGTGCCAGCAGCAAATTCTACCCCTATGGCTACACCTTC.

This chain uses TRBV29-1 with TRBJ1-2; TRBD1 might be the D (6 bases). Trimming cost V 6 bases and J 2 bases, with 16 bases left between them. The V gene's germline CDR1 is SQVTM and CDR2 ANQGSEA. The length of the CDR3 is 14 residues. This chain's CDR3 is CSVRYTGSNYGYTF. The CDR3 DNA reads as TGCAGCGTCCGATATACAGGGTCGAACTATGGCTACACCTTC.

The rearrangement uses TRBV10-3 and TRBJ2-7; D possibly corresponds to TRBD1 (6 bases). The germline V and J ends were trimmed by 3 bases and 6 bases, with 24 bases remaining between them. Germline V gene data show CDR1 as ENHRY and CDR2 as SYGVKD. This CDR3 comprises 17 residues. Here the CDR3 reads CAISDHKLGQLATEQYF. As DNA, the CDR3 is TGTGCCATCAGTGACCACAAACTGGGACAATTAGCGACCGAGCAGTACTTC.

CDR3 residues: CASSPEPFYGYTF. For the CDR3, the DNA is TGTGCCAGCAGCCCAGAACCCTTTTATGGCTACACCTTC. The V and J genes are TRBV6-6 and TRBJ1-2; D is uncertain. V lost 6 bases, J lost 5 bases, and 13 bases lay in between. Germline-derived CDR1 and CDR2 are MNHNY and SVGAGI (reference sequence). The length of the CDR3 is 13 residues.

The sample holds a few counts of this clonotype. CDR3 sequence reads: CASSRTATSYNEQFF. The CDR3 DNA reads as TGCGCCAGCAGCAGGACAGCTACTTCCTACAATGAGCAGTTCTTC. V is TRBV5-1 and J is TRBJ2-1; the D gene is possibly TRBD1 (6 bases). V lost 4 bases and J lost 1, with 12 bases in between. The CDR3 totals 15 residues. CDR1 and CDR2 from the germline V gene are SGHRS and YFSETQ.

This clonotype was recorded once. The chain combines TRBV7-6 with TRBJ2-4; 8 bases fit TRBD1. J gave up 15 bases and V 1 base, and 11 bases lay outside the gene matches. Germline values: CDR1 SGHVS, CDR2 FNYEAQ. This CDR3 has 14 residues. The CDR3 coding sequence is TGTGCCAGCAGCTTAGAACAGGGGGAGAGGTCGCCGTACTTC. It specifies CASSLEQGERSPYF.

The chain couples TRBV6-1 to TRBJ2-7; no clear D. This CDR3 comprises 14 residues. Germline CDR1 reads MNHNS; CDR2 reads SASEGT. Trimming stripped 4 bases from V and 0 bases from J, with 10 bases between. The CDR3 reads CASSGQLSSYEQYF. CDR3 nucleotides: TGTGCCAGCAGTGGGCAGCTGAGCTCCTACGAGCAGTACTTC.

The rearrangement joins TRBV12-3 or TRBV12-4 to TRBJ2-1; 11 bases agree with TRBD2. V shed 5 bases, J shed 13 bases, and the junction held 7 bases outside the gene matches. The CDR3 sequence is 13 residues long. The CDR3 reads CASSKILAGAQFF. The DNA of the CDR3 is TGTGCCAGCAGTAAAATACTAGCGGGGGCTCAGTTCTTC.

For the CDR3, the DNA is TGTGCCAGCAGTCGACTGCCGCCGGGACAGGGAAACATTCAGTACTTC. Translation gives CASSRLPPGQGNIQYF. J is TRBJ2-4 and V is TRBV27, with 9 bases fitting TRBD1. Germline V gene data show CDR1 as MNHEY and CDR2 as SMNVEV (reference sequence). The CDR3 loop spans 16 amino acids. J gave up 6 bases and V 5 bases, and 11 bases lay outside the gene matches.

The V gene is TRBV7-9, the J gene TRBJ1-2, with a tentative D call TRBD1 (5 bases). V lost 0 bases and J 3 bases, leaving 17 bases between the germline ends. The CDR3 spans 17 residues. Germline V gene lookup returns CDR1 SEHNR and CDR2 FQNEAQ (reference sequence). The CDR3 spells CASSLAAGLGSDYGYTF. The CDR3 nucleotides read TGTGCCAGCAGCTTAGCGGCAGGGTTGGGTTCGGACTATGGCTACACCTTC.

Notes on this clonotype: At one end, the junction sequence differs from germline, possibly due to a read error. This chain uses TRBV5-1 with TRBJ2-3; 7 bases are a match to TRBD1. Germline CDR1 SGHRS, CDR2 YFSETQ. The CDR3 length is 15 residues. The CDR3 here is CASSQGTVSTDTRYF. CDR3 DNA: TGCGCCAGCAGCCAGGGGACAGTAAGCACAGATACGCGGTATTTT.

The V call is TRBV7-2, the J call TRBJ2-3; 9 nucleotides agree with TRBD2. Germline lookup yields CDR1 SGHTA and CDR2 FQGNSA. The CDR3 is made up of 14 amino acids. V was clipped by 10 bases and J by 3 bases; unmatched bases: 8. CDR3 residues: CATQRGEGTDTQYF. The CDR3 DNA is TGTGCCACCCAGCGGGGGGAGGGTACAGATACGCAGTATTTT.

The rearrangement uses TRBV6-6 and TRBJ1-1; D remains ambiguous. The germline V gene has CDR1 MNHNY and CDR2 SVGAGI (reference sequence). Trimming removed 8 bases at V and 1 base at J, with 11 bases between. This CDR3 has 13 amino acids. The CDR3 DNA sequence: TGTGCCAGCTGCGGATGGGGGAACACTGAAGCTTTCTTT. Its translation is CASCGWGNTEAFF.

This clonotype showed up just once. The rearrangement links TRBV2 to TRBJ2-1; 7 nucleotides agree with TRBD2. Unmatched junction bases numbered 11, after V lost 6 bases and J lost 3 bases. The CDR3 is made up of 16 amino acids. Germline V lookup: CDR1 SNHLY, CDR2 FYNNEI. CDR3 protein: CASRRLGGVGYNEQFF. The CDR3 nucleotides read TGTGCCAGCAGGAGGTTGGGGGGGGTGGGCTACAATGAGCAGTTCTTC. The variable domain in full, with the rest retrieved from reference TRBV2 and TRBJ2-1, is EPEVTQTPSHQVTQMGQEVILRCVPISNHLYFYWYRQILGQKVEFLVSFYNNEISEKSEIFDDQFSVERPDGSNFTLKIRSTKLEDSAMYFCASRRLGGVGYNEQFFGPGTRLTVL.

The genes are TRBV6-5 and TRBJ1-3, with D hard to call. CDR1 MNHEY and CDR2 SVGAGI come from the germline V gene. The V end lost 5 bases, the J end lost 3 bases, and 5 bases lay between the germline ends. The CDR3 is made up of 12 amino acids. CDR3 DNA sequence: TGTGCCAGCAGTACCGGTGGAAACACCATATATTTT. The encoded protein is CASSTGGNTIYF.

The chain uses TRBV7-3 and TRBJ2-1; the match to TRBD2 covers 8 bases. V lost 2 bases and J lost 8; bases outside the gene matches: 8. In germline, CDR1 is SGHTA, CDR2 FQGTGA. The CDR3 is 15 residues long. The CDR3 loop is CASSLRGGLLDEQFF. CDR3 bases: TGTGCCAGCAGCTTACGGGGGGGCCTTTTAGATGAGCAGTTCTTC.

This clonotype turned up a few times. The V and J genes are TRBV4-2 and TRBJ2-3; the match to TRBD1 covers 8 bases. Germline V lookup: CDR1 LGHNA, CDR2 YNFKEQ. Trimming took 3 bases from V and 1 from J; bases not matched to a gene: 6. The CDR3 is 16 amino acids. The CDR3 is CASSQGSGQGTDTQYF. DNA for the CDR3: TGTGCCAGCAGCCAGGGATCGGGACAGGGCACAGATACGCAGTATTTT.

Only a few counts were recorded for this clonotype. This sequence joins TRBV2 and TRBJ2-3, with 9 positions matching TRBD2. The ends lost 7 bases at V and 10 bases at J; junction bases unmatched: 12. The CDR3 extends over 14 amino acids. Germline V gene sequence: CDR1 SNHLY, CDR2 FYNNEI. CDR3: CASILGTSHESQYF. The DNA for the CDR3 is TGTGCCAGCATCCTCGGGACTAGCCATGAGTCGCAGTATTTT.

The chain carries TRBV7-2 and TRBJ2-3, with 13 bases fitting TRBD2. The germline CDR1 and CDR2 sequences are SGHTA and FQGNSA. This CDR3 spans 14 amino acids. Trimming took 6 bases from V and 4 from J; bases not matched to a gene: 1. DNA for the CDR3: TGTGCCAGCAGACTAGCGGGGGGGCCAGATACGCAGTATTTT. Its translation is CASRLAGGPDTQYF. The full variable domain, its missing parts supplied by reference TRBV7-2 and TRBJ2-3, is GAGVSQSPSNKVTEKGKDVELRCDPISGHTALYWYRQSLGQGLEFLIYFQGNSAPDKSGLPSDRFSAERTGGSVSTLTIQRTQQEDSAVYLCASRLAGGPDTQYFGPGTRLTVL.

This chain connects TRBV6-5 to TRBJ2-5; D perhaps matches TRBD2 (5 bases). The DNA end favors TRBJ2-7, so the J call may be wrong. Germline V lookup: CDR1 MNHEY, CDR2 SVGAGI. CDR3 length: 12 residues. CDR3 DNA sequence: TGTGCCAGCAGTTTCCCTAGCAGCGAGCAGTACTTC. Translation: CASSFPSSEQYF.

V gene TRBV11-2 combines with J gene TRBJ2-4; the D gene could be TRBD1 or TRBD2 (5 bases each). Trimming shortened V by 5 bases and J by 5 bases, and 16 bases separated the two germline ends. This CDR3 comprises 15 residues. Per germline, CDR1 SGHAT and CDR2 FQNNGV. CDR3 nucleotides: TGTGCCAGCAGCGCAGAGGGGCTGGACGAAAACATTCAGTACTTC. Translating it yields CASSAEGLDENIQYF. The variable domain in full, with the rest retrieved from reference TRBV11-2 and TRBJ2-4, is EAGVAQSPRYKIIEKRQSVAFWCNPISGHATLYWYQQILGQGPKLLIQFQNNGVVDDSQLPKDRFSAERLKGVDSTLKIQPAKLEDSAVYLCASSAEGLDENIQYFGAGTRLSVL.

The chain is built from TRBV7-9 and TRBJ2-5; D is undetermined. The J call is uncertain, as TRBJ2-7 better fits the DNA end. CDR1 and CDR2 from the germline V gene are SEHNR and FQNEAQ (reference sequence). This CDR3 has 15 residues. CDR3 coding DNA: TGTGCCAGCAGCTTAGATGGTGTAGGACCCTACGAGCAGTACTTC. Residues: CASSLDGVGPYEQYF.